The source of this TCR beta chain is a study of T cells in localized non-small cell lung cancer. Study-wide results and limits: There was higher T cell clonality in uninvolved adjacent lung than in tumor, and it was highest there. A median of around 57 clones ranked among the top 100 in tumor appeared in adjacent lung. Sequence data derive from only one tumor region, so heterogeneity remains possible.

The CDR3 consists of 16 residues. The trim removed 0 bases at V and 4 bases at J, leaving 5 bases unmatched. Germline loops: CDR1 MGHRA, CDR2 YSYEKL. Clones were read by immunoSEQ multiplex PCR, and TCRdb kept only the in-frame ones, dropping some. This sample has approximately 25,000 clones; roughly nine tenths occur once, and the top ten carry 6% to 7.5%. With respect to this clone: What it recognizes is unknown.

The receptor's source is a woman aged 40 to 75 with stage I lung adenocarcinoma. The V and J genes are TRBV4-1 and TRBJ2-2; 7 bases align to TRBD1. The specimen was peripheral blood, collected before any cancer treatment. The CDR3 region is CASSQETGRGTGELFF. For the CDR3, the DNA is TGCGCCAGCAGCCAAGAGACAGGGAGAGGCACCGGGGAGCTGTTTTTT.